Presented here are 16 T cell receptor beta chains from one specimen sequenced in a study of beta chain features in type 1 diabetes. All of the isolated RNA was reverse transcribed, so expressed TCRB transcripts were sequenced. Method: immunoSEQ multiplex PCR; TCRdb's copy keeps in-frame clones and lacks some. The sample yields roughly 450,000 clones, about 15% seen once. Sequencing was done on a sample of naive CD4+ T cells from blood. All receptors come from a man aged 30 to 45 in good health.

CDR3 nucleotide sequence: TGTGCCAGCAGTGGAGGTTCTGATAATTCACCCCTCCACTTT. Protein sequence: CASSGGSDNSPLHF. The V call is TRBV2, the J call TRBJ1-6; D ambiguous. With 4 bases removed from V and 5 bases from J, the gap between germline ends came to 9 bases. The germline gives CDR1 SNHLY, CDR2 FYNNEI. CDR3 size: 14 residues. The full variable domain, in which reference TRBV2 and TRBJ1-6 provide the parts outside the CDR3, is EPEVTQTPSHQVTQMGQEVILRCVPISNHLYFYWYRQILGQKVEFLVSFYNNEISEKSEIFDDQFSVERPDGSNFTLKIRSTKLEDSAMYFCASSGGSDNSPLHFGNGTRLTVT.

There are a few counts of this clone. The chain employs TRBV6-1 and TRBJ1-6; tentative D call: TRBD1 (6 bases). The germline V gene encodes CDR1 MNHNS and CDR2 SASEGT. Trimming removed 2 bases from V and 10 bases from J, with 15 bases in between. This CDR3 has 15 residues. The CDR3 DNA is TGTGCCAGCAGTGAACAGGGGATTGGAGGGTCACCCCTCCACTTT. It encodes CASSEQGIGGSPLHF.

This clone was counted between two and nine times. V gene TRBV29-1 combines with J gene TRBJ2-7; D remains ambiguous. Trimming shortened V by 3 bases and J by 0 bases, and 6 bases separated the two germline ends. CDR3 length equals 12 residues. CDR1 SQVTM and CDR2 ANQGSEA come from the germline V gene. CDR3 in DNA: TGCAGCGTTGAGTCCAGCTCCTACGAGCAGTACTTC. Protein sequence: CSVESSSYEQYF.

The chain recombines TRBV4-1 with TRBJ1-2; D is unclear. The CDR3 has 15 amino acids. Germline CDR1 reads MGHRA; CDR2 reads YSYEKL. The V gene lost 0 bases and the J gene lost 8 bases, with 16 bases spanning the gap. In nucleotides, the CDR3 is TGCGCCAGCAGCCAAGAGGCCAGAAGCGGGTCCGGCTACACCTTC. Translating gives CASSQEARSGSGYTF.

This clone was seen more than once but under ten times. The CDR3 DNA reads as TGTGCCAGCAGTTCTCTTACGGGCAAGCAGTACGTC. Protein sequence: CASSSLTGKQYV. The chain uses TRBV27 and TRBJ2-7, with unresolved D. V was trimmed by 4 bases and J by 8 bases, leaving 12 bases between them. Germline CDR1 is MNHEY and CDR2 is SMNVEV (reference sequence). This CDR3 is 12 amino acids long.

This clone was observed a few times. The J gene is TRBJ2-5, the V gene TRBV4-1, with 7 bases aligning to TRBD2. The V gene end was trimmed by 0 bases and the J gene end by 7 bases; junction bases not matched to a gene: 14. This CDR3 has 17 amino acids. Germline V CDR1 and CDR2: MGHRA, YSYEKL. The CDR3 protein is CASSQDSPGTILVTQYF. The CDR3 DNA sequence: TGCGCCAGCAGCCAAGATTCTCCTGGGACTATCCTTGTGACCCAGTACTTC.

This chain joins TRBV25-1 and TRBJ2-3; D remains ambiguous. The V end was cut by 6 bases, the J end by 5 bases, with 12 bases between. Germline-derived CDR1 and CDR2 are MGHDK and SYGVNS. This CDR3 is 13 amino acids long. Written as DNA, the CDR3 is TGTGCCAGCAGGGATCCTCGCGGAGATACGCAGTATTTT. As protein: CASRDPRGDTQYF.

This clone was observed a handful of times. This chain joins TRBV7-2 and TRBJ2-7; 8 bases are a match to TRBD2. CDR1 is SGHTA and CDR2 is FQGNSA in the germline V gene. The CDR3 runs 15 residues. Trimming removed 5 bases from V and 2 bases from J; junction bases left unmatched: 8. The chain's CDR3 is CASSQQGSGTYEQYV. Here the CDR3 DNA reads TGTGCCAGCAGCCAGCAGGGTAGCGGGACCTACGAGCAGTACGTC.

This clone occurred many times. The chain has TRBV30 and TRBJ2-5, with 8 bases aligning to TRBD2. V lost 0 bases to trimming and J lost 4 bases; unmatched junction nucleotides: 10. The length of the CDR3 is 16 residues. Germline V lookup: CDR1 GTSNPN, CDR2 SVGIG (reference sequence). The CDR3 protein is CAWSVRRGLAGETQYF. The CDR3, as DNA: TGTGCCTGGAGTGTACGCCGGGGGCTAGCGGGAGAGACCCAGTACTTC.

The chain combines TRBV7-2 with TRBJ2-5, with D tentatively TRBD1 (6 bases). V lost 5 bases and J lost 5, with 12 bases in between. The length of the CDR3 is 13 residues. Germline V gene sequence: CDR1 SGHTA, CDR2 FQGNSA. CDR3 protein: CASSRQVRETQYF. The CDR3 DNA is TGTGCCAGCAGCCGACAGGTCCGGGAGACCCAGTACTTC. The full variable domain, completed using reference TRBV7-2 and TRBJ2-5, is GAGVSQSPSNKVTEKGKDVELRCDPISGHTALYWYRQSLGQGLEFLIYFQGNSAPDKSGLPSDRFSAERTGGSVSTLTIQRTQQEDSAVYLCASSRQVRETQYFGPGTRLLVL.

This rearrangement joins TRBV7-9 to TRBJ1-6; no firm D call. Germline-derived CDR1 and CDR2 are SEHNR and FQNEAQ (reference sequence). V was trimmed by 4 bases and J by 10 bases, leaving 8 bases between them. CDR3 length: 12 amino acids. The CDR3: CASSSQDSPLHF. The DNA for the CDR3 is TGTGCCAGCAGCTCTCAGGACTCACCCCTCCACTTT.

DNA for the CDR3: TGTGCCAGCAGTTACAGTCCAGCGGGGGCTAGAGAAAAACTGTTTTTT. Its translation: CASSYSPAGAREKLFF. The chain is built from TRBV6-5 and TRBJ1-4; weak D call: TRBD1 (6 bases). This CDR3 comprises 16 residues. Deletions cut 2 bases from V and 8 bases from J, with 18 bases between. Germline V lookup: CDR1 MNHEY, CDR2 SVGAGI.

The chain links TRBV5-1 to TRBJ2-5, with D tentatively TRBD1 (6 bases). V shed 0 bases and J shed 5 bases, with 23 bases lying between them. This CDR3 has 18 amino acids. Germline V CDR1 and CDR2: SGHRS, YFSETQ. DNA of the CDR3: TGCGCCAGCAGCTTGGGTCCCTCGGACAGAAAGAAAGGGGAGACCCAGTACTTC. Protein product: CASSLGPSDRKKGETQYF.

With regard to this clone: Other nucleotide sequences in the sample specify the same CDR3. CDR3 sequence reads: CASGGSLAGAAGEQFF. For the CDR3, the DNA is TGTGCCTCTGGAGGTTCCCTAGCGGGGGCCGCGGGTGAGCAGTTCTTC. The rearrangement links TRBV30 to TRBJ2-1; 10 nucleotides line up with TRBD2. V was pared by 7 bases and J by 9 bases, with 18 bases of the junction left unmatched. The CDR3 contains 16 residues. CDR1 GTSNPN and CDR2 SVGIG come from the germline V gene (reference sequence). Together with reference TRBV30 and TRBJ2-1, the CDR3 gives the full variable domain: SQTIHQWPATLVQPVGSPLSLECTVEGTSNPNLYWYRQAAGRGLQLLFYSVGIGQISSEVPQNLSASRPQDRQFILSSKKLLLSDSGFYLCASGGSLAGAAGEQFFGPGTRLTVL.

The V call is TRBV7-2, the J call TRBJ2-3; tentative D call: TRBD1 (5 bases). Germline V lookup: CDR1 SGHTA, CDR2 FQGNSA. Trimming removed 5 bases at V and 6 bases at J, with 18 bases between. There are 15 residues in the CDR3. The chain's CDR3 is CASSPGPGPRDTQYF. The CDR3 nucleotides are TGTGCCAGCAGCCCTGGCCCAGGGCCTAGGGATACGCAGTATTTT.

The chain links TRBV7-3 to TRBJ2-1; 9 nucleotides match TRBD1. The CDR3 is 14 residues long. V was pared by 4 bases and J by 4 bases, with 2 bases of the junction left unmatched. Germline V CDR1 and CDR2: SGHTA, FQGTGA. The CDR3 nucleotides read TGTGCCAGCAGCTACAGGGGGCGGTACAATGAGCAGTTCTTC. It encodes CASSYRGRYNEQFF.